This T cell receptor (beta chain) came from a study of blood T cell repertoires in COVID-19. Study context: Acute-phase and convalescent COVID-19 samples originated in the United States, Italy and Spain. From T cells, B-cell-depleted T cells, or PBMCs came the material, which was cDNA or gDNA.

The CDR3 runs to 15 residues. V shed 7 bases, J shed 11 bases, and the junction held 15 bases outside the gene matches. Germline CDR1 SGHRS, CDR2 YFSETQ. Patients at the Seattle site were enrolled during active infection and followed longitudinally. Original processing notes: Estimation of nucleated cell counts was performed using reference gene primer amplification. Using immunoSEQ multiplex PCR, the repertoire was profiled, and TCRdb retains in-frame clones only, with some absent. Clone size and V and J calls were adopted from that table, with D and trimming inferred from the DNA. This table has approximately 250,000 clones, approximately 89% appearing once.

This TCR came from a woman in her 70s with COVID-19, enrolled during active disease. Source material: peripheral blood. The chain employs TRBV5-1 and TRBJ1-6; 7 nucleotides agree with TRBD1. The CDR3 protein is CASPLEDRVNPPLHF. The CDR3 DNA reads as TGCGCCAGCCCTCTCGAAGACAGGGTAAATCCACCCCTCCACTTT.